This T cell receptor beta chain was identified in a study of CD8+ T cells in alopecia areata (dated by TCRdb to between 2018 and 2020). As for the study more broadly: High-throughput TCRbeta sequencing was used to examine T cell clonal expansion in alopecia areata in both the C3H/HeJ mouse model and human patients. TCRbeta CDR3 regions were amplified by immunoSEQ multiplex PCR using 35 Vbeta forward and 13 Jbeta reverse primers. On the human side, TCRbeta sequencing was run on scalp tissue and on sorted CD4+ and CD8+ peripheral blood T cells from healthy controls and from alopecia areata patients with either patchy or totalis/universalis disease. Scalp clonality was compared among normal scalp (n=4), patchy alopecia areata scalp (n=8), and alopecia totalis/universalis scalp (n=8). RNA was obtained with the PAXgene miRNA kit for fixed scalp, the miRNeasy kit for PBMCs, and the RNeasy kit for mouse skin. The full study reports these points: Shared TCR sequences between patients were less evident than in mice, which may be partly attributable to HLA diversity in the patient population. Resident alphabeta T cells in normal human skin are also sequenced, complicating scalp TCR repertoire analysis, unlike mouse skin dominated by gammadelta T cells. Higher clonality and more expanded CD8+ clones were observed in lesional scalp than in normal scalp, particularly in alopecia totalis/universalis, a finding suggestive of antigenic drive.

PBMCs were separated by density centrifugation and stained for CD3, CD4 and CD8, after which CD4+ and CD8+ T cells were sorted on a FACSAria. Scalp biopsies and blood samples were obtained from unaffected controls. The library was built by means of the immunoSEQ multiplex PCR assay. To provide template for TCR sequencing, every sample had RNA extracted and reverse transcribed into cDNA. First-strand cDNA was synthesized with SuperScript III using a 2:1 mix of oligo-dT and random hexamers. Amplification bias was assessed with a synthetic immune receptor repertoire, and residual bias was removed computationally. Processing in the source paper ran as follows. Raw reads were preprocessed to remove errors, and CDR3 was defined according to IMGT conventions as the region from the conserved cysteine to phenylalanine. Clonality was computed as 1 minus the Shannon entropy, with the entropy normalized by log2 of the number of productive unique TCRs. Scalp TCRbeta sequences were cross-referenced with sorted blood CD4 and CD8 repertoires so that the CD4 or CD8 identity of scalp clones could be inferred. This is the immuneACCESS table as TCRdb keeps it, with only in-frame sequences that have V and J called. A part of the clones is gone; compared with another copy, unresolved V genes explain less than half, and the rest is unexplained. The V and J calls and clone size were taken over from that table, and D and trimming were inferred from the DNA. This sample gives over 90,000 clones in total; roughly 50% of them show up just once. The ten most abundant clones make up 8% to 10% of the sample.

A remark on this clone: Its recognized antigen is unknown. Per-nucleotide qualities are absent, and no much larger clonotype sits a single base away.

Sequencing was done on a sample of CD4+ T cells sorted from blood. The receptor's source is a human donor in good health.

The sequenced DNA: TGCAGCACCAGGGGTACCGTCACAGATACGCAGTATTTT. Its protein product is CSTRGTVTDTQYF. The sequence links TRBV29-1 to TRBJ2-3; the D gene is perhaps TRBD1, from 6 matching bases. Taken from cysteine to phenylalanine, the CDR3 has 13 residues. Just the 39-base CDR3 DNA is kept, in frame starting at base 1. V lost 8 bases and J lost 2 bases; the stretch between them is 14 bases long. CDR1 and CDR2 (SQVTM, ANQGSEA) derive from the germline V gene.